The rows below give T cell receptor beta chains drawn from one sample of a study of a mutant IDH1 vaccine in newly diagnosed glioma. Measured with immunoSEQ multiplex PCR; TCRdb has only the in-frame clones, and not every one. Counted here are about 54,000 clones, roughly 80% occurring once; the ten biggest clones make up roughly 18%. Specimen: PBMCs, collected from a glioma patient treated with radiotherapy, temozolomide or both. The receptors were gathered from a man between 18 and 35 years old with glioma. Both conserved end residues are part of each CDR3. A D gene is named only where the DNA matches it firmly. Size tells how often a clone was seen (once, few, many) or the class of an expanded clone, and some rows leave it out.

D	V	size	J	DNA	CDR3
TRBD1	TRBV9	.	TRBJ1-2	TGTGCCAGCAGCGGAGACAGGGCGGGCTACACCTTC	CASSGDRAGYTF
TRBD1	TRBV29-1	.	TRBJ2-7	TGCAGCGTTGCCCCAACAGGGGGCTACGAGCAGTACTTC	CSVAPTGGYEQYF
TRBD1	TRBV30	.	TRBJ1-2	TGTGCCTGGAAGGACAGGGGGCGCACGTATAACTATGGCTACACCTTC	CAWKDRGRTYNYGYTF
TRBD1	TRBV29-1	.	TRBJ1-2	TGCAGCGCTCAACAGGGGGCGAGGAACTATGGCTACACCTTC	CSAQQGARNYGYTF
TRBD1	TRBV7-2	.	TRBJ1-5	TGTGCCAGCAGCTTTACAGGGGCCCCCCAGCATTTT	CASSFTGAPQHF
TRBD2	TRBV27	.	TRBJ2-7	TGTGCCAGCAGGAAGGGACTAGCGGGGAATCTCTACGAGCAGTACTTC	CASRKGLAGNLYEQYF
.	TRBV10-3	.	TRBJ2-1	TGTGCCATCAGTGGACTACAGGGAGGGGTCTACAATGAGCAGTTCTTC	CAISGLQGGVYNEQFF
.	TRBV2	.	TRBJ2-2	TGTGCCAGCAAGGCCCTCCCTGGTGACACCGGGGAGCTGTTTTTT	CASKALPGDTGELFF
TRBD1	TRBV13	.	TRBJ2-5	TGTGCCAGCAGCCCCCCAACAACCGGGACAGAAGAGACCCAGTACTTC	CASSPPTTGTEETQYF
.	TRBV30	.	TRBJ1-6	TGTGCCTGGAGTGGAGGGCGGCGTTCACCCCTCCACTTT	CAWSGGRRSPLHF
.	TRBV5-6	.	TRBJ2-6	TGTGCCAGCAGCTTGGGGGCCAACGTCCTGACTTTC	CASSLGANVLTF
.	TRBV6-4	.	TRBJ2-3	TGTGCCAGCAGTGACGGGACTACAGATACGCAGTATTTT	CASSDGTTDTQYF
.	TRBV27	.	TRBJ2-1	TGTGCCAGCAGTACCTCAGGGAGCTCCTACAATGAGCAGTTCTTC	CASSTSGSSYNEQFF
.	TRBV30	.	TRBJ1-3	TGTGCCTGGAATAGACAGCCTGGAAACACCATATATTTT	CAWNRQPGNTIYF
.	TRBV18	few	TRBJ1-2	TGTGCCAGCTCACAGAATGGCCTCTTCTACACCTTC	CASSQNGLFYTF
.	TRBV1	.	TRBJ2-5	TGCACCAGCAGCCTTGTTCTGGCTAGCGGGTTTATGGGAACCCAGTACTTC	CTSSLVLASGFMGTQYF
.	TRBV18	.	TRBJ2-7	TGTGCCAGCTCGCCCGGGAGCTCCTACGAGCAGTACTTC	CASSPGSSYEQYF
.	TRBV30	.	TRBJ2-2	TGTGCCTGGAGTTTTGTGAACACCGGGGAGCTGTTTTTT	CAWSFVNTGELFF
.	TRBV18	.	TRBJ1-1	TGTGCCAGCTCACCCCAACTACGCTCCACTGAAGCTTTCTTT	CASSPQLRSTEAFF
.	TRBV4-1	few	TRBJ1-6	TGCGCCAGCAGCCAACCCACTGGGACGGAGCTGCCCCTCCACTTT	CASSQPTGTELPLHF
.	TRBV4-1	.	TRBJ2-3	TGCGCCAGCAGCCCCTCTCAGACAGGGCGGGGCGCAGATACGCAGTATTTT	CASSPSQTGRGADTQYF
.	TRBV7-9	.	TRBJ1-5	TGTGCCAGCAGCTTATTTGTTGGTCAGCCCCAGCATTTT	CASSLFVGQPQHF
.	TRBV14	.	TRBJ2-1	TGTGCCAGCAGCCCTGGGACTTTTCTATACAATGAGCAGTTCTTC	CASSPGTFLYNEQFF
.	TRBV6-6	.	TRBJ2-7	TGTGCCAGCAGTTATACGAGGGACGGCAGAAACTACGAGCAGTACTTC	CASSYTRDGRNYEQYF
TRBD2	TRBV4-3	.	TRBJ2-3	TGCGCCAGCAGCCAAGATAAAGGTCTAGCGGGGGGATACACAGATACGCAGTATTTT	CASSQDKGLAGGYTDTQYF
.	TRBV30	.	TRBJ1-6	TGTGCCTGGAGTGCCAGGGAGGCCTATAATTCACCCCTCCACTTT	CAWSAREAYNSPLHF
.	TRBV7-9	.	TRBJ1-1	TGTGCCAGCAGCTTTCTGACAGAGAACACTGAAGCTTTCTTT	CASSFLTENTEAFF
.	TRBV7-9	.	TRBJ1-1	TGTGCCAGCAGCTTACGGGCAAAAAACACTGAAGCTTTCTTT	CASSLRAKNTEAFF
.	TRBV6-1	.	TRBJ1-2	TGTGCCAGCAGTGAAGCATGGCAGGGAGGGTACGGCTACACCTTC	CASSEAWQGGYGYTF
.	TRBV4-3	many	TRBJ1-3	TGCGCCAGCAGCCAAGATTCAGGCAGTGCAGGAAACACCATATATTTT	CASSQDSGSAGNTIYF
.	TRBV9	few	TRBJ2-2	TGTGCCAGCAGGGGGGGGAACACCGGGGAGCTGTTTTTT	CASRGGNTGELFF
.	TRBV5-1	.	TRBJ1-1	TGCGCCAGCAGCTTGGCGACCGTGAACACTGAAGCTTTCTTT	CASSLATVNTEAFF
.	TRBV29-1	medium-sized	TRBJ2-5	TGCAGCGTCCTCGGGACACAAGAGACCCAGTACTTC	CSVLGTQETQYF
.	TRBV7-2	.	TRBJ2-7	TGTGCCAGCAGCTTAGAAGCAGGGTATATCTACGAGCAGTACTTC	CASSLEAGYIYEQYF
.	TRBV19	.	TRBJ2-7	TGTGCCAGTAGTATCTCCTCCCTGGGGGGCTACGAGCAGTACTTC	CASSISSLGGYEQYF
.	TRBV9	.	TRBJ2-6	TGTGCCAGCAGCGCGGCAGGGGCTGGGGCCAACGTCCTGACTTTC	CASSAAGAGANVLTF
TRBD1	TRBV7-7	.	TRBJ2-2	TGTGCTAGCAGCTCGGGACAGGGAGGGGCCGGGGAGCTGTTTTTT	CASSSGQGGAGELFF
.	TRBV30	.	TRBJ1-1	TGTGCCTGGGGTACAGGAGGTCGGAACACTGAAGCTTTCTTT	CAWGTGGRNTEAFF
TRBD2	TRBV7-9	once	TRBJ2-7	TGTGCCAGCGGCCACAGCGGGGCACGCTATGAGCAGTACTTC	CASGHSGARYEQYF
.	TRBV5-6	few	TRBJ1-5	TGTGCCAGCAGCTCCTTCGGGGACCAGCCCCAGCATTTT	CASSSFGDQPQHF
.	TRBV21-1	.	TRBJ1-1	TGTGCCAGCAGCAGGGGGACAGATGGAGGTGAAGCTTTCTTT	CASSRGTDGGEAFF
TRBD1	TRBV30	.	TRBJ1-5	TGTGCCTGGACGGGACAGGGTAACAATCAGCCCCAGCATTTT	CAWTGQGNNQPQHF
.	TRBV5-1	.	TRBJ1-3	TGCGCCAGCAGCTCGTTGACGGGTTCTGGAAACACCATATATTTT	CASSSLTGSGNTIYF
.	TRBV27	once	TRBJ1-1	TGTGCCAGCAGTTTAGAGGGAATGAGAACTGAAGCTTTCTTT	CASSLEGMRTEAFF
.	TRBV18	.	TRBJ2-5	TGTGCCAGCTCTTCAGAAGAGACCCAGTACTTC	CASSSEETQYF
TRBD2	TRBV14	.	TRBJ2-3	TGTGCCAGCAGCCAAGACCCCGCCCTTGCGGGAGAGGGCACAGATACGCAGTATTTT	CASSQDPALAGEGTDTQYF
.	TRBV11-3	few	TRBJ1-3	TGTGCCAGCAGCTTATCTTCTGGAAACACCATATATTTT	CASSLSSGNTIYF
.	TRBV18	.	TRBJ1-1	TGTGCCAGCTCACCTAACGCTCAGGGTCGTGAAGCTTTCTTT	CASSPNAQGREAFF
.	TRBV27	.	TRBJ1-2	TGTGCCAGCAGTGGGGCAGGGAACTATGGCTACACCTTC	CASSGAGNYGYTF
.	TRBV2	.	TRBJ2-3	TGTGCCAGCAGTGCGGGGAGCACAGATACGCAGTATTTT	CASSAGSTDTQYF
.	TRBV15	.	TRBJ2-2	TGTGCCACCAGTAGGGGCCGGCGATTTGGCACCGGGGAGCTGTTTTTT	CATSRGRRFGTGELFF
.	TRBV15	.	TRBJ2-4	TGTGCCACCAGCAGAGATCTCAGCCTCCCAATTCAGTACTTC	CATSRDLSLPIQYF
.	TRBV20-1	few	TRBJ1-1	TGCAGTGCTAGAGGGCCAAAAGGGGCTTTCTTT	CSARGPKGAFF